This T cell receptor (beta chain) is from a study of blood T cell repertoires in COVID-19. Study overall: Samples of COVID-19 (acute and convalescent) were obtained from the United States, Italy and Spain.

As originally analysed: Amplification of reference gene primers provided the estimated nucleated cell counts. Only in-frame clones appear in the TCRdb table, and some are missing; sequencing was by immunoSEQ multiplex PCR. That table is the source of V, J and clone size, and D and trimming were worked out from the DNA. Found here are more than 120,000 clones, 87% of them singletons; the top ten hold 0.95%. The CDR3 runs 17 residues. The germline CDR1 and CDR2 sequences are SGDLS and YYNGEE. With V trimmed by 4 bases and J by 6 bases, 14 bases remained unmatched. This sequence originates from a woman in her fifties or sixties with acute or convalescent COVID-19. The specimen sequenced was peripheral blood. The chain links TRBV9 to TRBJ2-2, with TRBD2 identical over 8 bases. In DNA form, the CDR3 reads TGTGCCAGCAGCCCTGAAGGGGGGACTAGAAGACCCGGGGAGCTGTTTTTT. It encodes CASSPEGGTRRPGELFF.